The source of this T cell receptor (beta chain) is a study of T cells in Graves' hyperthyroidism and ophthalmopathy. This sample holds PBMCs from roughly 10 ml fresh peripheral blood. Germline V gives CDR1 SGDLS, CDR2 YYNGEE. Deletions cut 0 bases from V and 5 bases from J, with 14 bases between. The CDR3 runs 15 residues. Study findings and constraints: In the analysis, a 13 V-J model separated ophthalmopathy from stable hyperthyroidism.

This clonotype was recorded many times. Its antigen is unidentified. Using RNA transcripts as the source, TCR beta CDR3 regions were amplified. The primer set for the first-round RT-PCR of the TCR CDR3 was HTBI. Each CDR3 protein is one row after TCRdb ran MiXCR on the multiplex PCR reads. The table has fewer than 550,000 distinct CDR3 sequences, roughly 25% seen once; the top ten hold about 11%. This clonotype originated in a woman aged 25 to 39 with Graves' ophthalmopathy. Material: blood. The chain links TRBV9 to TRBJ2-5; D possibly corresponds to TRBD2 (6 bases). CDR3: CASSVARGVGETQYF. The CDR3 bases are TGTGCCAGCAGCGTAGCTCGCGGGGTTGGGGAGACCCAGTACTTC.